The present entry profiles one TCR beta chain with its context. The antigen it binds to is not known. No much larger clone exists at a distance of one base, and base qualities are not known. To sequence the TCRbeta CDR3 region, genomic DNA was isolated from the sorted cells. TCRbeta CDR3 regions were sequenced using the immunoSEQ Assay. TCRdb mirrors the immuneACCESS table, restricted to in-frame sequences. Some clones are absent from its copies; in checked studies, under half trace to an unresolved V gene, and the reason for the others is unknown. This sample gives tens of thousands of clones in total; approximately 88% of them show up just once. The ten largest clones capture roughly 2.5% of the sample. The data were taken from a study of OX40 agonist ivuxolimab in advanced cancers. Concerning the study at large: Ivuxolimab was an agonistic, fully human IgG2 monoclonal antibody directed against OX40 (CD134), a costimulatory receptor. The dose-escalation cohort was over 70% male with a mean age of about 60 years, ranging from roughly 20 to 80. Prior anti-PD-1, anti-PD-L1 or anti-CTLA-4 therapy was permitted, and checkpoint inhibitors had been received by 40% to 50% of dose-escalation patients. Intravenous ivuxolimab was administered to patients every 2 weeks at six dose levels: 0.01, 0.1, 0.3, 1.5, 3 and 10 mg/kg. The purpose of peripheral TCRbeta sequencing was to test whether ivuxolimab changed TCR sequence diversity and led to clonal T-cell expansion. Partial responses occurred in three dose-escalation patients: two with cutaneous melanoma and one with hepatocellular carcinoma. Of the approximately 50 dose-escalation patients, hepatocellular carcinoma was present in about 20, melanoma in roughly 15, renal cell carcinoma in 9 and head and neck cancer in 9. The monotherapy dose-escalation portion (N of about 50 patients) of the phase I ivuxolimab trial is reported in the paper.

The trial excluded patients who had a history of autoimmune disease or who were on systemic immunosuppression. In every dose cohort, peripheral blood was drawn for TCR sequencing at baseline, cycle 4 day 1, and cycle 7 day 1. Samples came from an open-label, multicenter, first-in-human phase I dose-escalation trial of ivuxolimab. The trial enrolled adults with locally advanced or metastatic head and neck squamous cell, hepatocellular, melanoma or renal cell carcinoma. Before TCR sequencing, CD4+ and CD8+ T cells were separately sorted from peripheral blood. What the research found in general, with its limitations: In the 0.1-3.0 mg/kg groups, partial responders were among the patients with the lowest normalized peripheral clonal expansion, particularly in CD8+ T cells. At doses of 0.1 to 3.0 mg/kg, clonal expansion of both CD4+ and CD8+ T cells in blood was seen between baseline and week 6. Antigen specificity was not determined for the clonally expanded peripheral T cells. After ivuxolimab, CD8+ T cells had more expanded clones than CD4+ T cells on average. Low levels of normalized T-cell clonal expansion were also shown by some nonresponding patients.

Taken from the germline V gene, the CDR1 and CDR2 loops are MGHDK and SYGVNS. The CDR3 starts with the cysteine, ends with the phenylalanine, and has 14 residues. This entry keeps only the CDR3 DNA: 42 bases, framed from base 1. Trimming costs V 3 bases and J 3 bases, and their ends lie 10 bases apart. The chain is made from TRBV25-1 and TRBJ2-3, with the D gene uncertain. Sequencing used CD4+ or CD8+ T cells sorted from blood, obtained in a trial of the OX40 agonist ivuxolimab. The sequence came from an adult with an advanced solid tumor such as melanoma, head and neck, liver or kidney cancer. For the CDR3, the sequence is CASSERTKTDTQYF. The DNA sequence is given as TGTGCCAGCAGTGAGCGGACCAAAACAGATACGCAGTATTTT.